One sample yielded the 21 T cell receptor beta chains listed below, sequenced in a study of blood T cells in healthy people across ages. Combining a sample-barcoded 5' primer with a J-beta primer mix, a second PCR ran for roughly 7 to 11 cycles. TCRdb ran MiXCR on the 5' RACE reads and lists one entry per CDR3 protein. Of about 1,500,000 distinct CDR3 sequences in the sample, 28% were seen once. The sequencing sample was made of blood. These receptors were taken from a woman aged 30 to 39 in good health.

This sequence joins TRBV28 and TRBJ1-1; D not certain. V lost 8 bases to trimming and J lost 0 bases, with 10 bases between them. The CDR3 is 13 residues long. Germline V CDR1 and CDR2: MDHEN, SYDVKM. This CDR3 reads CASLRFMNTEAFF. CDR3 coding DNA: TGTGCCAGCCTAAGATTCATGAACACTGAAGCTTTCTTT.

This clonotype was found once. Since a much larger clone is just one base distant, this may be a read error. V and J are TRBV12-3 or TRBV12-4 and TRBJ2-1, with 7 bases aligning to TRBD2. The CDR3 is 15 amino acids. The V gene end was trimmed by 5 bases and the J gene end by 3 bases; junction bases not matched to a gene: 7. CDR3 nucleotides: TGTGCCAGCAGTAGGATCGGGACTAACTACAATGAGCAGTTCTTC. Amino acids: CASSRIGTNYNEQFF.

This clonotype showed up many times. The chain uses TRBV7-2 and TRBJ2-1; D unclear. The CDR3 totals 13 residues. The germline gives CDR1 SGHTA, CDR2 FQGNSA. The ends were cut back, 6 bases at V and 5 bases at J, with 11 bases in the middle. CDR3 sequence: CASRIQPDNEQFF. In DNA, the CDR3 is TGTGCCAGCAGAATCCAACCCGACAATGAGCAGTTCTTC.

Points on this clonotype: A read error may be the cause here, since a much bigger clone is one base away. This is likely a read error, given that the CDR3 carries no conserved phenylalanine or tryptophan at its end. The chain carries TRBV7-2 and TRBJ2-3; a weak D match, TRBD2 (5 bases). CDR3 size: 14 residues. Germline values: CDR1 SGHTA, CDR2 FQGNSA. V gave up 3 bases and J gave up 2 bases, with 9 bases separating them. Written as DNA, the CDR3 is TGTGCCAGCAGCTTCTCTAGCTACACAGATACGCAGTATTTA. Protein: CASSFSSYTDTQYL.

Worth noting for this clonotype: Given a much more abundant clone one base away, this may be a read error. This chain links TRBV7-3 with TRBJ2-7, with 11 nucleotides matching TRBD2. The germline CDR1 and CDR2 sequences are SGHTA and FQGTGA. The J segment lost 7 bases and the V segment lost 3 bases, leaving 8 bases of the junction unmatched. The length of the CDR3 is 15 residues. The CDR3 protein is CASSFTSGGHNEQYF. CDR3 nucleotides: TGTGCCAGCAGCTTTACTAGCGGGGGACACAATGAGCAGTACTTC. Combining the CDR3 with reference TRBV7-3 and TRBJ2-7 gives the whole variable domain GAGVSQTPSNKVTEKGKYVELRCDPISGHTALYWYRQSLGQGPEFLIYFQGTGAADDSGLPNDRFFAVRPEGSVSTLKIQRTERGDSAVYLCASSFTSGGHNEQYFGPGTRLTVT.

CDR3 coding DNA: TGTGCCAGCAGGGAACAGGGGGAGGACAATCAGCCCCAGCATTTT. It encodes CASREQGEDNQPQHF. The V call is TRBV6-5, the J call TRBJ1-5; 8 bases map to TRBD1. Trimming took 6 bases from V and 3 from J; bases not matched to a gene: 7. CDR1 is MNHEY and CDR2 is SVGAGI in the germline V gene. The CDR3 sequence is 15 residues long.

In nucleotides, the CDR3 is TGCGCCAGCAGCGGGGTAGTGGGGCGCGACACTGAAGCTTTCTTT. Translating it yields CASSGVVGRDTEAFF. The V call is TRBV5-1, the J call TRBJ1-1, with D possibly being TRBD1 (5 bases). Looked up from germline, CDR1 is SGHRS and CDR2 is YFSETQ. The length of the CDR3 is 15 residues. Trimming removed 4 bases from V and 3 bases from J, with 16 bases in between.

The rearrangement joins TRBV12-3 or TRBV12-4 to TRBJ1-5; D remains ambiguous. The CDR3 has 15 residues. V was pared by 6 bases and J by 2 bases, with 14 bases between. The CDR3 here is CASRSSTLGNQPQHF. The DNA for the CDR3 is TGTGCCAGCAGGTCAAGTACCCTCGGCAATCAGCCCCAGCATTTT.

This clonotype was observed once. One base away lies a much larger clone, so this may be a sequencing read error. The rearrangement joins TRBV10-3 to TRBJ2-5, with D perhaps given as TRBD1 or TRBD2 (6 bases each). The CDR3 extends over 15 amino acids. CDR1 ENHRY and CDR2 SYGVKD come from the germline V gene. CDR3 nucleotides: TGTGCCATCAGTGAGCAGTTGGGGGGACAAGAGGCCCAGTACTTC. As protein: CAISEQLGGQEAQYF.

This clonotype was recorded at least ten times. This chain connects TRBV4-3 to TRBJ2-3; 9 nucleotides agree with TRBD2. Trimming removed 1 base from V and 6 bases from J; junction bases left unmatched: 5. The length of the CDR3 is 15 residues. CDR1 and CDR2 from the germline V gene are LGHNA and YSLEER. This CDR3 reads CASSQGLADGDTQYF. In DNA form, the CDR3 reads TGCGCCAGCAGCCAAGGACTAGCGGACGGGGATACGCAGTATTTT.

The chain carries TRBV5-1 and TRBJ2-6; 10 bases agree with TRBD1. V was clipped by 4 bases and J by 2 bases; unmatched bases: 6. The CDR3 loop spans 17 amino acids. Germline CDR1 reads SGHRS; CDR2 reads YFSETQ. The CDR3 protein is CASSGDRGIPGANVLTF. CDR3 bases: TGCGCCAGCAGCGGGGACAGGGGAATCCCTGGGGCCAACGTCCTGACTTTC.

This clonotype was picked up many times. The V gene is TRBV4-1, the J gene TRBJ2-5, with TRBD1 matching over 9 bases. This CDR3 has 16 amino acids. Germline V gives CDR1 MGHRA, CDR2 YSYEKL. Trimming cost V 3 bases and J 5 bases; bases outside gene matches: 10. The CDR3 nucleotides are TGCGCCAGCAGCCATGACCCGACAGGGGGGGAGGAGACCCAGTACTTC. This codes for CASSHDPTGGEETQYF.

Notes on this clonotype: This may stem from a read error, because a much larger clone lies one nucleotide away. The gene calls are TRBV27 and TRBJ2-5, with 7 bases that match TRBD1. Germline lookup yields CDR1 MNHEY and CDR2 SMNVEV (reference sequence). There are 15 residues in the CDR3. Unmatched junction bases numbered 10, after V lost 8 bases and J lost 1 base. CDR3 protein: CASGMGTATQETQYF. The CDR3 DNA sequence: TGTGCCAGCGGGATGGGGACAGCCACCCAAGAGACCCAGTACTTC.

The CDR3 protein is CASCTREEQYF. The CDR3 bases are TGTGCCAGCTGTACGAGGGAGGAGCAGTACTTC. V gene TRBV6-2 or TRBV6-3 combines with J gene TRBJ2-4; TRBD2 is a possible D gene (6 bases). CDR3 size: 11 residues. The germline V and J ends were trimmed by 8 bases and 13 bases, with 15 bases remaining between them. The germline CDR1 and CDR2 sequences are MNHEY and SVGEGT.

Only a few counts were recorded for this clonotype. The chain has TRBV10-3 and TRBJ2-4; 8 bases agree with TRBD1. Germline V gene lookup returns CDR1 ENHRY and CDR2 SYGVKD. The V gene end was trimmed by 3 bases and the J gene end by 3 bases; junction bases not matched to a gene: 4. The CDR3 extends over 15 amino acids. The CDR3 DNA sequence: TGTGCCATCAGTGATGACAGGGGAGGCAAAAACATTCAGTACTTC. This sequence encodes CAISDDRGGKNIQYF.

The gene calls are TRBV20-1 and TRBJ2-7, with 9 nucleotides matching TRBD2. This CDR3 has 14 amino acids. Germline loops: CDR1 DFQATT, CDR2 SNEGSKA (reference sequence). Losses at the gene ends were 2 bases for V and 2 bases for J; bases not matched to a gene: 4. CDR3 residues: CSARLAGLAYEQYF. The CDR3 nucleotides are TGCAGTGCTAGACTAGCGGGGTTGGCCTACGAGCAGTACTTC.

This chain links TRBV28 with TRBJ2-1, with TRBD2 identical over 7 bases. The CDR3 length is 16 residues. Trimming cost V 9 bases and J 3 bases; bases outside gene matches: 14. Germline lookup yields CDR1 MDHEN and CDR2 SYDVKM. CDR3 amino acids: CARSPTGTNLYNEQFF. The CDR3 region has the DNA TGTGCCAGAAGCCCAACCGGGACTAACCTCTACAATGAGCAGTTCTTC.

The rearrangement uses TRBV11-2 and TRBJ2-1; D remains unclear. CDR3 length: 12 amino acids. V lost 2 bases and J 13 bases, leaving 12 bases between the germline ends. Germline V gene sequence: CDR1 SGHAT, CDR2 FQNNGV. Here the CDR3 reads CASSLPGETQFF. CDR3 nucleotide sequence: TGTGCCAGCAGCTTACCCGGAGAGACCCAGTTCTTC.

This clonotype was recorded many times. The chain is built from TRBV11-3 and TRBJ2-1, with 12 nucleotides matching TRBD2. With V trimmed by 1 base and J by 10 bases, 8 bases remained unmatched. CDR1 is SGHNT, CDR2 YENEEA, per germline. There are 16 residues in the CDR3. The CDR3 loop reads CASSLGASGRAVEQFF. The DNA for the CDR3 is TGTGCCAGCAGCTTAGGGGCTAGCGGGAGGGCGGTCGAGCAGTTCTTC.

This clonotype was recorded once. A single base separates this from a much larger clone, so it may be a read error. The rearrangement uses TRBV7-9 and TRBJ2-7; D is unresolved. The CDR3 is made up of 14 amino acids. Germline V gene sequence: CDR1 SEHNR, CDR2 FQNEAQ (reference sequence). V shed 3 bases and J shed 2 bases, with 11 bases lying between them. CDR3 nucleotide sequence: TGTGCCAGCAGCTTGGAGACCATAACCTACGAGCAGTACTTC. Translation gives CASSLETITYEQYF.

The chain couples TRBV5-1 to TRBJ2-3; D tentatively fits TRBD1 or TRBD2 (6 bases each). CDR1 SGHRS and CDR2 YFSETQ come from the germline V gene. The CDR3 sequence is 16 residues long. V lost 0 bases and J lost 4, with 15 bases in between. Written as DNA, the CDR3 is TGCGCCAGCAGCTTGGGGATCGGGGGCGCCCCAGATACGCAGTATTTT. Translated: CASSLGIGGAPDTQYF. The whole variable domain, remainder taken from reference TRBV5-1 and TRBJ2-3, is KAGVTQTPRYLIKTRGQQVTLSCSPISGHRSVSWYQQTPGQGLQFLFEYFSETQRNKGNFPGRFSGRQFSNSRSEMNVSTLELGDSALYLCASSLGIGGAPDTQYFGPGTRLTVL.